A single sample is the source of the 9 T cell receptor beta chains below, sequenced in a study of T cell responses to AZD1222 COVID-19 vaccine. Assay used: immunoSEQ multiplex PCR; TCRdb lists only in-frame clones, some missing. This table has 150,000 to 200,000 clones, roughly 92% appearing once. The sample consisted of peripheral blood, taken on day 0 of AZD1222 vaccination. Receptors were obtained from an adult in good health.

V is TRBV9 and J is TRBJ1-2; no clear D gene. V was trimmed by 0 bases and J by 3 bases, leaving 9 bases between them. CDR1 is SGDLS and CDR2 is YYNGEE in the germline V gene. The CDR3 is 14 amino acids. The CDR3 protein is CASSVAGADYGYTF. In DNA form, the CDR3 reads TGTGCCAGCAGCGTAGCAGGCGCAGACTATGGCTACACCTTC.

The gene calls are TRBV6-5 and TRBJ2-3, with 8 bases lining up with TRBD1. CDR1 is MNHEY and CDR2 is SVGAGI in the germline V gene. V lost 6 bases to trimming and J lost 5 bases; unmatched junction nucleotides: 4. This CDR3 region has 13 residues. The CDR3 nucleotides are TGTGCCAGCAGAGTGGACAGGGTAGATACGCAGTATTTT. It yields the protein CASRVDRVDTQYF.

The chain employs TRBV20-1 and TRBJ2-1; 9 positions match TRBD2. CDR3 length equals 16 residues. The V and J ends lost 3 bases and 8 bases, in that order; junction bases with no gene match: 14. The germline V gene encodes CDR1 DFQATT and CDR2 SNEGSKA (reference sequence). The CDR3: CSASKGGRALGHEQFF. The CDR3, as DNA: TGCAGTGCTAGTAAGGGCGGGAGGGCCTTAGGACATGAGCAGTTCTTC.

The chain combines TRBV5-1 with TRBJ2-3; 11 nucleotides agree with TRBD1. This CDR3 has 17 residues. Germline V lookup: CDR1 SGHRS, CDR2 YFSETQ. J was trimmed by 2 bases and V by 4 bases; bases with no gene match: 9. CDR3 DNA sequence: TGCGCCAGCAGCACAGGGACAGGGGGGACGTCCACAGATACGCAGTATTTT. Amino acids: CASSTGTGGTSTDTQYF.

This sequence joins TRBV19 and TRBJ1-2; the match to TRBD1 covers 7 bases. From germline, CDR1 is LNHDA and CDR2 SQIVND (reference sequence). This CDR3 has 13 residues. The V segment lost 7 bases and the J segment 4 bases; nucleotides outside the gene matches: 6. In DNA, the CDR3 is TGTGCCAGTAAACTCAGGGGGACCTATGGCTACACCTTC. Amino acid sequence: CASKLRGTYGYTF.

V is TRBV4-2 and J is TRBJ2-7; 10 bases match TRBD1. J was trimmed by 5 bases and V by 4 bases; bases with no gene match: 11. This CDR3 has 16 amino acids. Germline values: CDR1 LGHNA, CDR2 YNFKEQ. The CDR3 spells CASSPTERDRGDEQYF. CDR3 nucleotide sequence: TGTGCCAGCAGCCCTACCGAACGGGACAGGGGAGACGAGCAGTACTTC.

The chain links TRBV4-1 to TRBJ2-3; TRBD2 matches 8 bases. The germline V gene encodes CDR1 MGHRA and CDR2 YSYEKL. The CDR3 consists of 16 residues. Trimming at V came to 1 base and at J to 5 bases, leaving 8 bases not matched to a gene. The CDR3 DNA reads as TGCGCCAGCAGCCAAGTGGGTAGCGGGATAAGAGATACGCAGTATTTT. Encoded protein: CASSQVGSGIRDTQYF.

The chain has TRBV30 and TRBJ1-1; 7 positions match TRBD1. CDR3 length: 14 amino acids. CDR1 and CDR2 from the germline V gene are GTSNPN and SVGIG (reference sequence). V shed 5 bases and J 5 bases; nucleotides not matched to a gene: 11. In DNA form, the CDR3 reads TGTGCCTGGTCAACTTCCAAGGGGGCAACTGAAGCTTTCTTT. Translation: CAWSTSKGATEAFF.

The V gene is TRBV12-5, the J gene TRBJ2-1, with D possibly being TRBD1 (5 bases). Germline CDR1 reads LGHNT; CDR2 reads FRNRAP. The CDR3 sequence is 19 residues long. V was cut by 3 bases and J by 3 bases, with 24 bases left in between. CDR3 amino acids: CASGLVRKGATVGYNEQFF. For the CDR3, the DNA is TGTGCTAGTGGTTTAGTACGGAAAGGGGCTACAGTGGGCTACAATGAGCAGTTCTTC.